One sample yielded the 5 T cell receptor beta chains listed below, sequenced in a study of blood T cell repertoires in COVID-19. Produced via immunoSEQ multiplex PCR; TCRdb's table is partial and in-frame only. The table shows about 270,000 clones, with 85% occurring only once. The specimen was PBMCs or T cells enriched from blood (not recorded which). Receptors originate from a woman in her 50s with acute COVID-19.

DNA of the CDR3: TGTGCCAGCAGTGCGGGTCAGGGGAAGGCTGGAAACACCATATATTTT. This gives the protein CASSAGQGKAGNTIYF. V usage is TRBV2 and J usage is TRBJ1-3; tentatively, D is TRBD1 (6 bases). The V end was cut by 4 bases, the J end by 2 bases, with 15 bases between. The CDR3 runs to 16 residues. Germline assignment: CDR1 SNHLY and CDR2 FYNNEI.

This clone has only one observation. The chain has TRBV6-2 or TRBV6-3 and TRBJ2-7; possibly TRBD1 for D (5 bases). V lost 5 bases, J lost 5 bases, and 19 bases lay in between. Per germline, CDR1 MNHEY and CDR2 SVGEGT. This CDR3 contains 15 residues. The CDR3 loop is CASSHPRQGYDEQYF. The CDR3 DNA sequence: TGTGCCAGCAGTCACCCTCGGCAGGGCTACGACGAGCAGTACTTC.

The chain links TRBV6-1 to TRBJ1-2; 8 bases agree with TRBD1. CDR3 size: 13 residues. After removal of 3 bases from V and 7 bases from J, the junction contained 4 bases not matched to a gene. Germline V gene data show CDR1 as MNHNS and CDR2 as SASEGT. The CDR3 spells CASSETGAAGYTF. CDR3 in DNA: TGTGCCAGCAGTGAGACAGGGGCGGCTGGCTACACCTTC.

The gene calls are TRBV27 and TRBJ2-1, with 7 bases identical to TRBD1. Trimming removed 3 bases from V and 6 bases from J; junction bases left unmatched: 11. This CDR3 is built from 16 residues. Germline V lookup: CDR1 MNHEY, CDR2 SMNVEV (reference sequence). The CDR3 loop is CASSFYRTGRVNEQFF. Written as DNA, the CDR3 is TGTGCCAGCAGTTTTTATCGGACAGGCAGAGTCAATGAGCAGTTCTTC.

This chain connects TRBV12-3 or TRBV12-4 to TRBJ2-7, with D possibly matching TRBD2 (6 bases). The V end was cut by 3 bases, the J end by 2 bases, with 8 bases between. CDR3 length equals 13 residues. The CDR3 spells CASSLWGAYEQYF. The DNA for the CDR3 is TGTGCCAGCAGTTTGTGGGGGGCCTACGAGCAGTACTTC.